The 23 T cell receptor beta chains presented below share a single source sample, sequenced in a study of blood T cell repertoires in COVID-19. Produced via immunoSEQ multiplex PCR; TCRdb's table is partial and in-frame only. Found here are some 300,000 clones, more than 85% of them singletons; the top ten hold over 1%. Sequenced: peripheral blood. The source of these receptors is a man in his sixties or seventies with acute or convalescent COVID-19.

The V call is TRBV6-2 or TRBV6-3, the J call TRBJ2-1; TRBD1 matches at 7 bases. Germline values: CDR1 MNHEY, CDR2 SVGEGT. After removal of 5 bases from V and 8 bases from J, the junction contained 15 bases not matched to a gene. The CDR3 extends over 16 amino acids. The DNA for the CDR3 is TGTGCCAGCAGTCCCCTACTCTCGCTGCAGGGGGATGAGCAGTTCTTC. It codes for CASSPLLSLQGDEQFF.

The rearrangement uses TRBV5-1 and TRBJ2-3, with D maybe TRBD2 (6 bases). The length of the CDR3 is 14 residues. Germline lookup yields CDR1 SGHRS and CDR2 YFSETQ. V shed 3 bases and J shed 1 base, with 9 bases lying between them. CDR3 residues: CASSSGGGTDTQYF. The DNA of the CDR3 is TGCGCCAGCAGCTCCGGGGGAGGCACAGATACGCAGTATTTT.

This chain uses TRBV7-9 with TRBJ1-3; D unclear. V lost 5 bases, J lost 4 bases, and 18 bases lay in between. Germline V gene sequence: CDR1 SEHNR, CDR2 FQNEAQ (reference sequence). The CDR3 spans 16 residues. Here the CDR3 DNA reads TGTGCCAGCAGCCCCTCCAGAGGGAGATCCGGAAACACCATATATTTT. Protein: CASSPSRGRSGNTIYF.

This clone came up once. The chain couples TRBV6-2 or TRBV6-3 to TRBJ2-7, with 12 bases aligning to TRBD2. Germline assignment: CDR1 MNHEY and CDR2 SVGEGT. Germline trimming cut 2 bases from V and 3 bases from J; bases unmatched to any gene: 11. The CDR3 spans 18 residues. The CDR3 spells CASSYQTSGSRGLYEQYF. DNA for the CDR3: TGTGCCAGCAGTTACCAGACTAGCGGGAGTAGGGGGCTCTACGAGCAGTACTTC.

CDR3 region: CATSDPAGGLYSYNEQFF. In DNA form, the CDR3 reads TGTGCCACCAGTGACCCAGCGGGAGGGCTCTATTCCTACAATGAGCAGTTCTTC. The chain combines TRBV24-1 with TRBJ2-1; TRBD2 matches 10 bases. The CDR3 covers 18 residues. Germline V gene lookup returns CDR1 KGHDR and CDR2 SFDVKD. Trimming took 4 bases from V and 1 from J; bases not matched to a gene: 9.

This sequence joins TRBV7-2 and TRBJ2-5, with 8 bases identical to TRBD2. Germline V gene lookup returns CDR1 SGHTA and CDR2 FQGNSA. The CDR3 has 12 residues. V lost 2 bases and J lost 14; bases outside the gene matches: 7. Written as DNA, the CDR3 is TGTGCCAGCAGCTTAACAGCGGGAGCTCCCTACTTC. Encoded protein: CASSLTAGAPYF. Based on the CDR3 plus reference TRBV7-2 and TRBJ2-5, the full variable domain is GAGVSQSPSNKVTEKGKDVELRCDPISGHTALYWYRQSLGQGLEFLIYFQGNSAPDKSGLPSDRFSAERTGGSVSTLTIQRTQQEDSAVYLCASSLTAGAPYFGPGTRLLVL.

CDR3 nucleotides: TGTGCCATCAACCGGGACATGCAGTACGAGCAGTACTTC. Its translation: CAINRDMQYEQYF. The J gene is TRBJ2-7, the V gene TRBV10-3, with D perhaps matching TRBD1 (6 bases). CDR1 and CDR2 (germline): ENHRY, SYGVKD. The CDR3 consists of 13 residues. Trimming pared 7 bases from V and 4 bases from J, leaving 14 bases between.

The sample holds one count of this clone. V is TRBV30 and J is TRBJ2-5, with 7 bases that match TRBD1. Germline-derived CDR1 and CDR2 are GTSNPN and SVGIG (reference sequence). The CDR3 totals 15 residues. V gave up 2 bases and J gave up 0 bases; unmatched junction bases: 6. The DNA of the CDR3 is TGTGCCTGGAGTCCAACGGACAGGTACCAAGAGACCCAGTACTTC. It translates to CAWSPTDRYQETQYF.

V and J are TRBV6-2 or TRBV6-3 and TRBJ2-3; possible D gene TRBD2, 6 bases. The germline V gene encodes CDR1 MNHEY and CDR2 SVGEGT. There are 16 residues in the CDR3. V was clipped by 3 bases and J by 6 bases, with 19 bases between them. The CDR3 spells CASSYPYLRGADTQYF. CDR3 in DNA: TGTGCCAGCAGTTATCCGTACCTCCGCGGGGCCGATACGCAGTATTTT.

V usage is TRBV5-4 and J usage is TRBJ2-5, with TRBD1 as a possible D gene (5 bases). Trimming took off 1 base at V and 0 bases at J, with 16 bases between the two ends. This CDR3 is built from 17 residues. Germline V CDR1 and CDR2: SGHNT, YYREEE (reference sequence). Written as DNA, the CDR3 is TGTGCCAGCAGCTTGCTCGGGCAGGGAACGGACCAAGAGACCCAGTACTTC. Residues: CASSLLGQGTDQETQYF.

The genes are TRBV7-2 and TRBJ2-1, with a weak D call TRBD1 (6 bases). The CDR3 sequence is 19 residues long. V dropped 6 bases and J dropped 0 bases, with 24 bases sitting between them. In germline, CDR1 is SGHTA, CDR2 FQGNSA. The CDR3 spells CASSFRGTLLLSSYNEQFF. Written as DNA, the CDR3 is TGTGCCAGCAGTTTTAGGGGGACCTTGTTACTGAGCTCCTACAATGAGCAGTTCTTC.

The count of this clone is one. The J gene is TRBJ2-3, the V gene TRBV23-1; D may be TRBD1 (6 bases). TRBV23-1 is an ORF; its function is uncertain. V lost 2 bases to trimming and J lost 3 bases, with 9 bases between them. The CDR3 spans 14 residues. The CDR3 reads CASSQEQGTDTQYF. The CDR3 region has the DNA TGCGCCAGCAGTCAAGAACAGGGAACAGATACGCAGTATTTT.

The J gene is TRBJ2-1, the V gene TRBV10-2, with 9 bases fitting TRBD2. From germline, CDR1 is WSHSY and CDR2 SAAADI. The CDR3 has 16 residues. V shed 4 bases and J 4 bases; nucleotides not matched to a gene: 8. The CDR3 DNA is TGCGCCAGCAGTGTTATCGGTACTAGCGGGTACAATGAGCAGTTCTTC. Its protein is CASSVIGTSGYNEQFF.

This chain joins TRBV2 and TRBJ1-4; 9 positions agree with TRBD1. Trimming removed 1 base from V and 6 bases from J; junction bases left unmatched: 15. CDR1 and CDR2 (germline): SNHLY, FYNNEI. CDR3 length equals 19 residues. The CDR3 nucleotides read TGTGCCAGCAGTGAAGTCAAATACCGGGACAGGGTTTTGCATGAAAAACTGTTTTTT. Amino acid sequence: CASSEVKYRDRVLHEKLFF.

V is TRBV5-1 and J is TRBJ2-3, with D tentatively TRBD2 (6 bases). Germline CDR1 SGHRS, CDR2 YFSETQ. CDR3 length: 18 amino acids. V shed 0 bases and J shed 2 bases, with 19 bases lying between them. The CDR3 DNA is TGCGCCAGCAGCTTGGTTAGGGAGGCTCAAACACACACAGATACGCAGTATTTT. This encodes CASSLVREAQTHTDTQYF.

This chain uses TRBV2 with TRBJ1-6; 8 positions agree with TRBD1. V shed 2 bases and J 4 bases; nucleotides not matched to a gene: 1. The CDR3 has 15 amino acids. Germline V gives CDR1 SNHLY, CDR2 FYNNEI. The CDR3 loop reads CASSETGGYNSPLHF. CDR3 in DNA: TGTGCCAGCAGTGAAACAGGGGGGTATAATTCACCCCTCCACTTT.

The rearrangement joins TRBV5-1 to TRBJ2-7; TRBD1 agrees at 8 bases. The length of the CDR3 is 16 residues. The ends lost 0 bases at V and 6 bases at J; junction bases unmatched: 11. CDR1 is SGHRS, CDR2 YFSETQ, per germline. CDR3: CASSLGAGGAGGEQYF. CDR3 nucleotides: TGCGCCAGCAGCTTGGGGGCAGGGGGCGCAGGAGGCGAGCAGTACTTC.

The count of this clone is one. The V call is TRBV3-1 (or the pseudogene TRBV3-2), the J call TRBJ1-5; D gene unclear. The V end was cut by 1 base, the J end by 3 bases, with 10 bases between. This CDR3 has 15 residues. From germline, CDR1 is LGHDT and CDR2 YNNKEL (reference sequence). In DNA, the CDR3 is TGTGCCAGCAGCCAAGGTGCACAGACCAATCAGCCCCAGCATTTT. Translated: CASSQGAQTNQPQHF.

The chain employs TRBV7-2 and TRBJ2-1; a possible D gene is TRBD2 (5 bases). V was shortened by 6 bases and J by 1 base, with 7 bases between the two germline ends. The germline gives CDR1 SGHTA, CDR2 FQGNSA. The CDR3 sequence is 13 residues long. DNA of the CDR3: TGTGCCAGCAGGCGGGCTTCCTACAATGAGCAGTTCTTC. The encoded protein is CASRRASYNEQFF.

The chain employs TRBV3-1 (or the pseudogene TRBV3-2) and TRBJ1-6; D call uncertain. CDR3 length: 16 amino acids. Germline CDR1 is LGHDT and CDR2 is YNNKEL (reference sequence). V was clipped by 5 bases and J by 0 bases, with 11 bases between them. The CDR3 coding sequence is TGTGCCAGCAGCGAGGTCTTTAGCTCCTATAATTCACCCCTCCACTTT. Protein product: CASSEVFSSYNSPLHF.

CDR3 coding DNA: TGTGCCAGCAGTTTTGCAGGCTATTCCTACGAGCAGTACTTC. Protein product: CASSFAGYSYEQYF. The chain is built from TRBV28 and TRBJ2-7; unclear D gene. Trimming took off 3 bases at V and 1 base at J, with 10 bases between the two ends. The CDR3 covers 14 residues. Looked up from germline, CDR1 is MDHEN and CDR2 is SYDVKM. The variable domain in full, completed from reference TRBV28 and TRBJ2-7, reads DVKVTQSSRYLVKRTGEKVFLECVQDMDHENMFWYRQDPGLGLRLIYFSYDVKMKEKGDIPEGYSVSREKKERFSLILESASTNQTSMYLCASSFAGYSYEQYFGPGTRLTVT.

The V gene is TRBV5-1, the J gene TRBJ1-2; 7 bases agree with TRBD1. The CDR3 length is 13 residues. J lost 7 bases, V lost 0 bases, and 3 bases had no gene match. Germline CDR1 is SGHRS and CDR2 is YFSETQ. As DNA, the CDR3 is TGCGCCAGCAGCTTGGGGACAGGCTCTGGCTACACCTTC. It is translated as CASSLGTGSGYTF.

V gene TRBV6-5 combines with J gene TRBJ1-6; TRBD1 matches at 9 bases. The germline V gene has CDR1 MNHEY and CDR2 SVGAGI. The CDR3 consists of 13 residues. V lost 6 bases and J lost 10; bases outside the gene matches: 4. The CDR3 reads CASRRTGESPLHF. The CDR3 DNA follows: TGTGCCAGCAGGAGGACAGGGGAGTCACCCCTCCACTTT.